The 7 T cell receptor beta chains listed next were all sequenced from one sample in a study of blood T cell repertoires in COVID-19. Assay used: immunoSEQ multiplex PCR; TCRdb lists only in-frame clones, some missing. The data hold fewer than 250,000 clones, with around 86% observed a single time. Sequencing was carried out using PBMCs or T cells enriched from blood (not recorded which). These receptors originate from a woman aged 35 to 49 with acute COVID-19.

The V gene is TRBV10-1, the J gene TRBJ2-1; no reliable D call. Germline CDR1 reads WNHNN; CDR2 reads SYGVQD (reference sequence). V was trimmed by 2 bases and J by 4 bases, leaving 6 bases between them. The CDR3 is 13 residues long. CDR3 nucleotides: TGCGCCAGCAGTGAGCCCGGGTACAATGAGCAGTTCTTC. It translates to CASSEPGYNEQFF.

This clone was recorded a few times. CDR3 sequence reads: CASSPDSFKPQHF. The CDR3 DNA is TGTGCCAGCAGTCCAGACTCCTTTAAGCCCCAGCATTTT. The chain employs TRBV27 and TRBJ1-5, with D hard to call. The CDR3 has 13 amino acids. V lost 5 bases to trimming and J lost 8 bases, with 13 bases between them. The germline CDR1 and CDR2 sequences are MNHEY and SMNVEV (reference sequence).

This chain connects TRBV28 to TRBJ2-2; 8 bases match TRBD1. The CDR3 spans 14 residues. Trimming cost V 9 bases and J 5 bases; bases outside gene matches: 8. In germline, CDR1 is MDHEN, CDR2 SYDVKM. The CDR3 DNA sequence: TGTGCCAGTGACGGGACAGGCTTAACCGGGGAGCTGTTTTTT. Translating it yields CASDGTGLTGELFF.

This clone was detected only a few times. The genes are TRBV5-1 and TRBJ2-7, with D unclear. Germline assignment: CDR1 SGHRS and CDR2 YFSETQ. Trimming removed 1 base at V and 3 bases at J, with 11 bases between. The CDR3 is made up of 14 amino acids. Written as DNA, the CDR3 is TGCGCCAGCAGCTTGTCTTGGGCAGGCTACGAGCAGTACTTC. Its translation is CASSLSWAGYEQYF.

This chain uses TRBV28 with TRBJ1-2, with 7 bases matching TRBD1. V gave up 11 bases and J gave up 4 bases; unmatched junction bases: 13. Germline V CDR1 and CDR2: MDHEN, SYDVKM. The CDR3 runs 14 residues. CDR3 sequence reads: CAARGRSAGYGYTF. The CDR3 region has the DNA TGTGCCGCGAGGGGGCGCTCAGCTGGCTATGGCTACACCTTC.

The V call is TRBV3-1 (or the pseudogene TRBV3-2), the J call TRBJ2-5; perhaps TRBD2 as D (5 bases). Germline loops: CDR1 LGHDT, CDR2 YNNKEL (reference sequence). V dropped 4 bases and J dropped 5 bases, with 14 bases sitting between them. The CDR3 length is 14 residues. This CDR3 is CASSRSLGSETQYF. The CDR3 nucleotides read TGTGCCAGCAGCCGAAGTCTGGGGAGTGAGACCCAGTACTTC.

This clone was seen a single time. The rearrangement joins TRBV29-1 to TRBJ2-7, with a tentative D call TRBD1 (6 bases). The CDR3 runs to 17 residues. The V gene lost 1 base and the J gene lost 2 bases, with 21 bases spanning the gap. Germline-derived CDR1 and CDR2 are SQVTM and ANQGSEA. CDR3 sequence reads: CSVEGPLGAPTTYEQYF. In DNA form, the CDR3 reads TGCAGCGTTGAAGGCCCCCTGGGGGCGCCGACTACCTACGAGCAGTACTTC.